A selection of T cell receptor beta chains follows, all from one sample in a study of metastatic and nonmetastatic thyroid tumors. TCRdb re-called clones from the PCR reads using MiXCR. Seen here are about 40,000 clones, roughly an eighth observed once, and the top ten hold roughly 25%. The material sequenced was blood. The receptors originated from a female donor with papillary thyroid cancer or a benign thyroid nodule (not recorded which). Some clones in this sample may be carry-over from other donors' samples. The CDR3 runs from the conserved cysteine through the conserved F or W. The order of the fields is V gene, CDR3 protein.

TRBV5-1,CASSPGTSGSYNEQFF
TRBV27,CARPTSGRLGETQYF
TRBV12-3/TRBV12-4,CASSFSIYEQYF
TRBV6-1,CASSQGGYEQYF
TRBV9,CVISVGPSGDTYEQYF
TRBV11-1,CASSLRRPQGFNYGYTF
TRBV4-3,CASSQDGLAGPIEQYF
TRBV28,CASRGTSGSDTDTQYF
TRBV27,CASSFGLAGVYEQYF
TRBV11-2,CASSSTLTSGRYVGELFF
TRBV9,CASSVAPGANEKLFF
TRBV9,CASSVTQEDSHEQYF
TRBV7-3,CASSLRRNTEAFF
TRBV20-1,CSARQTGVGNQPQHF
TRBV11-2,CASIPIRTGSYEQYF
TRBV19,CASRPSGASNTGELFF
TRBV7-2,CASSSPGIGGQPQHF
TRBV9,CASGPGWGFNEQFF
TRBV9,CASSVAGGLAKNIQYF
TRBV27,CASSTRTSGRTYNEQFF
TRBV4-1,CASSQVLATEQYF
TRBV5-8,CASSSHRGSDTQYF
TRBV24-1,CATSDTSGGADAQYF
TRBV27,CASSSLPGLAEITDTQYF
TRBV7-6,CASSPGTGFNSPLHF
TRBV6-1,CASSPGGRTEAFF
TRBV11-2,CASSLGRTGNGYGYTF
TRBV5-1,CASKLWTGTGELFF
TRBV19,CASSRDREETQYF
TRBV5-7,CASSPDSRTSGLAPYEQYF
TRBV19,CASSIVGWGTEAFF
TRBV6-1,CASRQVSGTSPGEQYF
TRBV7-2,CASSPIDGTTEAFF
TRBV5-1,CASSPGGSGSETQYF
TRBV6-5,CASSYGAGNYNEQFF
TRBV11-2,CASSSTQGAGLFF
TRBV5-1,CASSLEGSTEAFF
TRBV19,CASSRDRGFLGYTF
TRBV7-8,CASSLRLNEKLFF
TRBV7-2,CASSQTVSTDTQYF
TRBV11-1,CASSLAGGRPGTDTQYF
TRBV4-3,CASSQDRHNRGEKLFF
TRBV4-2,CASSQVRNSHTDTQYF
TRBV2,CASSEVTDYGYTF
TRBV9,CASSVAVNTEAFF
TRBV13,CASSYSASSYNEQFF
TRBV28,CASSLRVYEQFF
TRBV5-1,CASSLGDRVGTEAFF
TRBV5-1,CASSDGSGSGNTIYF
TRBV2,CASSSNGQTDTQYF
TRBV19,CASSLEGQGNSNQPQHF
TRBV30,CAWSHRGLWNQPQHF
TRBV12-5,CASGKREGPEQYF
TRBV4-1,CASSQDQYGYTF
TRBV28,CASSIRGAGANEQFF
TRBV9,CASSVEMGLNEQFF
TRBV7-9,CASSSSGGTYNEQFF